Listed below are T cell receptor beta chains from one sample, sequenced in a study of PD-1 blockade in classical Hodgkin lymphoma. Some clones are missing from TCRdb's copy, which holds only in-frame ones; the method was immunoSEQ multiplex PCR. The top ten clones hold around 4.2% of a sample with roughly 16,000 clones, around 90% of them seen once. The sequenced sample consisted of peripheral blood mononuclear cells (PBMCs). The source is a human donor with classical Hodgkin lymphoma. Each CDR3 is given with its conserved first and last residue. The order of the fields is V gene, CDR3 protein.

V: TRBV30; CDR3: CAWSTGLQETQYF
V: TRBV18; CDR3: CASSPLTGFDLQETQYF
V: TRBV7-2; CDR3: CASSLVGSLGEKLFF
V: TRBV7-2; CDR3: CASSADGNNEQFF
V: TRBV19; CDR3: CASSIDRAAYNEQFF
V: TRBV7-2; CDR3: CASSKGQGAGNEQFF
V: TRBV6-5; CDR3: CASSYTGRGFQETQYF
V: TRBV11-2; CDR3: CASSYRGNEQFF
V: TRBV6-6; CDR3: CASSSTGSGEKLFF
V: TRBV4-3; CDR3: CASSQDQRPVLAKNIQYF
V: TRBV7-9; CDR3: CASSLGGNSNQPQHF
V: TRBV7-2; CDR3: CASSSGQGGQPQHF
V: TRBV18; CDR3: CASSPHLEAYNEQFF
V: TRBV6-1; CDR3: CASRDRAGNYGYTF
V: TRBV12-1; CDR3: CASSHTYEQYF
V: TRBV5-1; CDR3: CASSLALAGGEQFF
V: TRBV7-8; CDR3: CASSPRTGRNYGYTF
V: TRBV5-6; CDR3: CASLGRQGIDEKLFF
V: TRBV7-8; CDR3: CASSPQTWGGWTEAFF
V: TRBV27; CDR3: CASSLFRASGIAHEQYF
V: TRBV5-1; CDR3: CASNLGTSRGDGYTF
V: TRBV6-5; CDR3: CASSSPAMTNTGELFF
V: TRBV5-1; CDR3: CASARDLGNTEAFF
V: TRBV6-5; CDR3: CASSYERGNQPQHF
V: TRBV11-2; CDR3: CASSFGAPYEQYF
V: TRBV23-1; CDR3: CASSQSGGANTGELFF
V: TRBV11-2; CDR3: CASSFLAGEVTDTQYF
V: TRBV7-2; CDR3: CASSRDSFSGRNPYTQYF
V: TRBV19; CDR3: CASSIGMNTGELFF
V: TRBV14; CDR3: CASSPLRGPNQETQYF
V: TRBV30; CDR3: CAWSLGTELFF
V: TRBV19; CDR3: CASALWTGSTEAFF
V: TRBV4-3; CDR3: CASSQAPGLEQFF
V: TRBV7-9; CDR3: CASSFRVGETQYF
V: TRBV29-1; CDR3: CSAQRQGINEQYF
V: TRBV19; CDR3: CASNRASEDNEQFF
V: TRBV6-1; CDR3: CASRGQVSNQPQHF
V: TRBV9; CDR3: CASSAENMNEQFF
V: TRBV7-8; CDR3: CASESGTPGLDEQFF
V: TRBV7-6; CDR3: CASSATTGATEAFF
V: TRBV28; CDR3: CASYSRASGYEQYF
V: TRBV13; CDR3: CASSYYPDTQYF
V: TRBV18; CDR3: CASSPRVASARETQYF
V: TRBV28; CDR3: CASSPGSPRDEQFF
V: TRBV30; CDR3: CAWSRDRGREKLFF
V: TRBV27; CDR3: CASSPRGNYGYTF